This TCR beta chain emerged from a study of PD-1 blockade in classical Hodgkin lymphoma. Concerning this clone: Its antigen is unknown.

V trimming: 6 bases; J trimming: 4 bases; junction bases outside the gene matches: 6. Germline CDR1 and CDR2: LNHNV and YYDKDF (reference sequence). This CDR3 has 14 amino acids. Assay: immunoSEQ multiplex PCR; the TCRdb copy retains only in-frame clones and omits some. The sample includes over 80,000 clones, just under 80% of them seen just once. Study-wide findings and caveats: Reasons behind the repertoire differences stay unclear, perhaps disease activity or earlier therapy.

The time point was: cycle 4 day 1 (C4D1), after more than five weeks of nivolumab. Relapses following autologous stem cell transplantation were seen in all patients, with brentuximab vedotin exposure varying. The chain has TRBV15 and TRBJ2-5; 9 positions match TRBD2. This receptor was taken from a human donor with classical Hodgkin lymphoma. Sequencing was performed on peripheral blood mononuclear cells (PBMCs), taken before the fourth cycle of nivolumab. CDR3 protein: CATRGGLAIETQYF. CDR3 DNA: TGTGCCACCAGGGGTGGACTAGCGATAGAGACCCAGTACTTC.